This entry lists 25 T cell receptor beta chains sequenced from one sample in a study of T-cell memory formation after mild COVID-19 listed by TCRdb under 2021. Receptor amplification or capture employed 5' RACE. Sequencing relied on an Illumina NovaSeq 6000. The public sequencing data were trimmed at Q25 with fastp and processed into clonotypes with MiXCR by TCRdb, which kept only in-frame beta chains. Rows with one shared CDR3 protein collapse into an entry with the most common genes and DNA. The sample profile shows some 50,000 distinct CDR3 sequences; around 12% of them were found once. Jointly, the top ten make up about 25% of the sample. The sample taken for sequencing was PBMCs or a T cell subset sorted from them (not recorded which). All receptors come from a man in his late teens or twenties who had mild COVID-19 (a few samples of this study predate the infection). The sample titles of this study are shuffled in the database, so cell type and time point are left out; the donor was told from shared clones.

There are many counts of this clonotype. This chain links TRBV28 with TRBJ2-7; TRBD1 might be the D (7 bases). Germline assignment: CDR1 MDHEN and CDR2 SYDVKM. V was pared by 6 bases and J by 12 bases, with 18 bases between. This CDR3 spans 12 amino acids. CDR3 DNA sequence: TGTGCCAGCAGGGCGGGACAGTCTATGGCGTACGTC. This sequence encodes CASRAGQSMAYV.

This clonotype was recorded a few times. The J gene is TRBJ1-1, the V gene TRBV3-1; 7 bases are shared with TRBD1. The germline CDR1 and CDR2 sequences are LGHDT and YNNKEL (reference sequence). The CDR3 runs 14 residues. After removal of 5 bases from V and 1 base from J, the junction contained 4 bases not matched to a gene. CDR3 residues: CASSSRDRNTEAFF. The CDR3 DNA sequence: TGTGCCAGCAGCTCCCGGGACAGGAACACTGAAGCTTTCTTT.

The sample holds many counts of this clonotype. In DNA form, the CDR3 reads TGTGCCAGCAGTTTATTACCAGGTCTCAGCACCATATATTTT. This sequence encodes CASSLLPGLSTIYF. V is TRBV27 and J is TRBJ1-3, with D hard to call. With 1 base removed from V and 9 bases from J, the gap between germline ends came to 13 bases. CDR1 MNHEY and CDR2 SMNVEV come from the germline V gene (reference sequence). The CDR3 consists of 14 residues.

The V call is TRBV5-1, the J call TRBJ2-7; TRBD1 might be the D (7 bases). V was trimmed by 2 bases and J by 2 bases, leaving 11 bases between them. This CDR3 has 14 amino acids. The V gene's germline CDR1 is SGHRS and CDR2 YFSETQ. For the CDR3, the DNA is TGCGCCAGCAGCTTCAGGGGGGATACCTACGAGCAGTACTTC. It translates to CASSFRGDTYEQYF.

This clonotype occurred a few times. This chain uses TRBV7-8 with TRBJ1-2; TRBD1 matches at 7 bases. The CDR3 is 13 residues long. J lost 4 bases, V lost 4 bases, and 3 bases had no gene match. Looked up from germline, CDR1 is SGHVS and CDR2 is FQNEAQ. CDR3 DNA sequence: TGTGCCAGCAGCTACGACAGGGTCTATGGCTACACCTTC. It codes for CASSYDRVYGYTF.

This clonotype was found a few times. The chain employs TRBV5-5 and TRBJ2-3, with 8 bases aligning to TRBD1. This CDR3 is 14 amino acids long. Germline V gives CDR1 SGHKS, CDR2 YYEKEE (reference sequence). Trimming at V came to 9 bases and at J to 7 bases, leaving 13 bases not matched to a gene. This CDR3 is CATSAPTGANTQYF. As DNA, the CDR3 is TGTGCCACCAGTGCGCCGACAGGGGCGAATACGCAGTATTTT. The full variable domain, with the rest looked up from reference TRBV5-5 and TRBJ2-3, is DAGVTQSPTHLIKTRGQQVTLRCSPISGHKSVSWYQQVLGQGPQFIFQYYEKEERGRGNFPDRFSARQFPNYSSELNVNALLLGDSALYLCATSAPTGANTQYFGPGTRLTVL.

This clonotype was observed a handful of times. The chain has TRBV7-2 and TRBJ1-2, with a tentative D call TRBD1 (5 bases). This CDR3 has 15 residues. With 5 bases removed from V and 3 bases from J, the gap between germline ends came to 16 bases. Germline V gene lookup returns CDR1 SGHTA and CDR2 FQGNSA. CDR3 in DNA: TGTGCCAGCAGCCAACGGGCAGGGATGGACTATGGCTACACCTTC. Translated: CASSQRAGMDYGYTF.

The J gene is TRBJ1-2, the V gene TRBV10-3; 7 bases are a match to TRBD1. This CDR3 comprises 15 residues. V was clipped by 6 bases and J by 2 bases; unmatched bases: 9. Per germline, CDR1 ENHRY and CDR2 SYGVKD. The CDR3, as DNA: TGTGCCATCAGCGCCTCCCGGGACAGCAACTATGGCTACACCTTC. Its protein product is CAISASRDSNYGYTF.

The sample holds a few counts of this clonotype. The chain employs TRBV14 and TRBJ2-2; tentatively, D is TRBD1 (5 bases). The V gene lost 4 bases and the J gene lost 5 bases, with 14 bases spanning the gap. CDR3 length: 15 amino acids. Germline CDR1 SGHDN, CDR2 FVKESK. The CDR3 DNA reads TGTGCCAGCAGCCTTCGTGGGGCCCTTACCGGGGAGCTGTTTTTT. It yields the protein CASSLRGALTGELFF.

This clonotype was observed many times. The rearrangement uses TRBV7-8 and TRBJ2-2; D tentatively reads TRBD1 or TRBD2 (5 bases each). Trimming stripped 8 bases from V and 2 bases from J, with 18 bases between. Per germline, CDR1 SGHVS and CDR2 FQNEAQ. The CDR3 consists of 16 residues. The CDR3, as DNA: TGTGCCAGCGGGACCATCGGGACCAGAAACACCGGGGAGCTGTTTTTT. It is translated as CASGTIGTRNTGELFF.

This clonotype was detected ten times or more. The gene calls are TRBV7-9 and TRBJ1-2, with D possibly TRBD1 on 5 matching bases. CDR1 and CDR2 from the germline V gene are SEHNR and FQNEAQ (reference sequence). Trimming shortened V by 1 base and J by 5 bases, and 11 bases separated the two germline ends. This CDR3 comprises 14 residues. This CDR3 reads CASSLGNQGYGYTF. CDR3 bases: TGTGCCAGCAGCTTAGGAAATCAGGGTTATGGCTACACCTTC.

This clonotype was counted only a few times. An end of the junction does not agree with germline; a read error may underlie this. The chain has TRBV20-1 and TRBJ1-2; D is undetermined. The CDR3 sequence is 13 residues long. The germline V gene encodes CDR1 DFQATT and CDR2 SNEGSKA (reference sequence). The CDR3 protein is CSAKTPLFYGYTF. The CDR3 DNA reads as TGCAGCGCTAAAACCCCCCTTTTCTATGGCTACACCTTC.

This clonotype was seen repeatedly, ten times or more. J is TRBJ2-1 and V is TRBV5-5, with 8 bases aligning to TRBD1. The CDR3 spans 15 residues. Trimming took 0 bases from V and 5 from J; bases not matched to a gene: 4. Germline V CDR1 and CDR2: SGHKS, YYEKEE (reference sequence). Written as DNA, the CDR3 is TGTGCCAGCAGCTTGGGGACAGGGCCCCACAATGAGCAGTTCTTC. It codes for CASSLGTGPHNEQFF.

The chain is built from TRBV2 and TRBJ1-1; D might be TRBD1 (6 bases). Between the trimmed V and J ends, which lost 6 bases and 5 bases, there was a span of 19 bases. The germline gives CDR1 SNHLY, CDR2 FYNNEI. The CDR3 contains 15 residues. DNA for the CDR3: TGTGCCAGCAGGGTCGACAGGTTGGGGGGGACTGAAGCTTTCTTT. This sequence encodes CASRVDRLGGTEAFF. Based on the CDR3 plus reference TRBV2 and TRBJ1-1, the full variable domain is EPEVTQTPSHQVTQMGQEVILRCVPISNHLYFYWYRQILGQKVEFLVSFYNNEISEKSEIFDDQFSVERPDGSNFTLKIRSTKLEDSAMYFCASRVDRLGGTEAFFGQGTRLTVV.

The chain recombines TRBV28 with TRBJ1-2; 8 nucleotides agree with TRBD1. Trimming removed 4 bases from V and 5 bases from J; junction bases left unmatched: 6. The CDR3 has 14 residues. CDR1 and CDR2 (germline): MDHEN, SYDVKM. The CDR3 bases are TGTGCCAGCAGTTGGGCAGGGGGCAGGTATGGCTACACCTTC. Translating it yields CASSWAGGRYGYTF.

This clonotype was seen ten or more times. The CDR3 DNA is TGCGCCAGCAGCTTTCAGGGGACGACAGATACGCAGTATTTT. Translating it yields CASSFQGTTDTQYF. This chain links TRBV5-1 with TRBJ2-3; a possible D gene is TRBD1 (6 bases). CDR1 SGHRS and CDR2 YFSETQ come from the germline V gene. The CDR3 consists of 14 residues. The ends were cut back, 2 bases at V and 3 bases at J, with 10 bases in the middle.

This clonotype was detected many times. The chain combines TRBV7-9 with TRBJ2-3; possibly TRBD1 for D (6 bases). CDR1 is SEHNR, CDR2 FQNEAQ, per germline (reference sequence). V lost 5 bases to trimming and J lost 9 bases, with 12 bases between them. The CDR3 contains 12 residues. The CDR3 DNA sequence: TGTGCCAGCAGCAACAGGGCAGGCACGCAGTATTTT. Protein product: CASSNRAGTQYF.

This clonotype was observed at least ten times. The chain combines TRBV5-1 with TRBJ2-5, with a possible D match to TRBD2 (5 bases). Germline CDR1 is SGHRS and CDR2 is YFSETQ. This CDR3 has 13 residues. Trimming took off 4 bases at V and 1 base at J, with 8 bases between the two ends. CDR3 residues: CASSPGSQETQYF. The CDR3 bases are TGCGCCAGCAGCCCGGGGTCCCAAGAGACCCAGTACTTC.

This clonotype came up a few times. The chain combines TRBV5-4 with TRBJ2-5; D not certain. Germline values: CDR1 SGHNT, CDR2 YYREEE (reference sequence). V shed 0 bases and J shed 5 bases, with 14 bases lying between them. CDR3 length: 15 residues. CDR3 sequence (DNA): TGTGCCAGCAGCTTGGATATCGGATTTCGTGAGACCCAGTACTTC. Translated, it gives CASSLDIGFRETQYF.

This clonotype was seen more than once but under ten times. This sequence joins TRBV4-3 and TRBJ1-1, with TRBD1 identical over 7 bases. CDR1 and CDR2 from the germline V gene are LGHNA and YSLEER. This CDR3 region has 19 residues. Trimming cost V 0 bases and J 0 bases; bases outside gene matches: 13. The CDR3 loop is CASSQEWIRGRIMNTEAFF. In DNA, the CDR3 is TGCGCCAGCAGCCAAGAATGGATCAGGGGGAGGATAATGAACACTGAAGCTTTCTTT.

This clonotype was counted ten times or more. This chain links TRBV5-1 with TRBJ2-3; D possibly matches TRBD1 or TRBD2 (5 bases each). The CDR3 loop spans 15 amino acids. The germline V and J ends were trimmed by 3 bases and 4 bases, with 15 bases remaining between them. Germline loops: CDR1 SGHRS, CDR2 YFSETQ. CDR3 sequence: CASSSRDPRADTQYF. CDR3 in DNA: TGCGCCAGCAGCTCCCGGGACCCGAGGGCAGATACGCAGTATTTT.

The chain joins TRBV25-1 to TRBJ1-3; D is unclear. Looked up from germline, CDR1 is MGHDK and CDR2 is SYGVNS. The V end lost 3 bases, the J end lost 0 bases, and 9 bases lay between the germline ends. The CDR3 length is 15 residues. CDR3 protein: CASSEPGYSGNTIYF. In DNA, the CDR3 is TGTGCCAGCAGTGAGCCGGGGTACTCTGGAAACACCATATATTTT.

The chain links TRBV27 to TRBJ2-7, with TRBD1 identical over 7 bases. The CDR3 covers 14 residues. Germline loops: CDR1 MNHEY, CDR2 SMNVEV (reference sequence). Unmatched junction bases numbered 8, after V lost 5 bases and J lost 4 bases. CDR3 region: CASSPRDSRYEQYF. The CDR3 region has the DNA TGTGCCAGCAGTCCCCGGGACAGCCGTTACGAGCAGTACTTC.

The rearrangement uses TRBV7-3 and TRBJ1-1, with 7 bases lining up with TRBD1. V gave up 5 bases and J gave up 5 bases; unmatched junction bases: 14. Germline CDR1 reads SGHTA; CDR2 reads FQGTGA. This CDR3 is 16 amino acids long. CDR3 protein: CASSAHRGWLGTEAFF. The DNA for the CDR3 is TGTGCCAGCAGCGCGCACAGGGGCTGGTTGGGTACTGAAGCTTTCTTT.

This clonotype was found a few times. The chain has TRBV7-8 and TRBJ2-7; TRBD1 aligns across 7 bases. The germline gives CDR1 SGHVS, CDR2 FQNEAQ. The CDR3 is 16 amino acids. V was clipped by 1 base and J by 1 base; unmatched bases: 7. The CDR3 region has the DNA TGTGCCAGCAGCTTAGATCTGACAGGGACGTCCTACGAGCAGTACGTC. It yields the protein CASSLDLTGTSYEQYV.